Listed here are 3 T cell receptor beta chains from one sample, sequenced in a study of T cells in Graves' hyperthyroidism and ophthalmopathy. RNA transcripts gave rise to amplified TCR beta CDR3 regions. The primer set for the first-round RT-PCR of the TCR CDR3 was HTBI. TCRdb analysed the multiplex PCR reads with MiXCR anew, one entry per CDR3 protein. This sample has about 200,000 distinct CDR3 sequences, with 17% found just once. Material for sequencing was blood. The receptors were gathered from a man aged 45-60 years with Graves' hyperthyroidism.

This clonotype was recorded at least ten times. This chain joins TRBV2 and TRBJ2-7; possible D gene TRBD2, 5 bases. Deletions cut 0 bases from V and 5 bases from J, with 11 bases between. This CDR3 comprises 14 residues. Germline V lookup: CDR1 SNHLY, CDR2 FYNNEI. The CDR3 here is CASSEATGLDEQYF. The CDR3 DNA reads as TGTGCCAGCAGTGAAGCCACGGGATTGGACGAGCAGTACTTC.

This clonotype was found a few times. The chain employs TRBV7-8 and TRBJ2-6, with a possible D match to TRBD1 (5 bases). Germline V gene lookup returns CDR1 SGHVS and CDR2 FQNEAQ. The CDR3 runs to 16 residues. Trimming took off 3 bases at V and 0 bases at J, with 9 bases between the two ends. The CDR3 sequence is CASSLTDVSGANVLTF. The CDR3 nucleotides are TGTGCCAGCAGCTTGACAGACGTCTCTGGGGCCAACGTCCTGACTTTC.

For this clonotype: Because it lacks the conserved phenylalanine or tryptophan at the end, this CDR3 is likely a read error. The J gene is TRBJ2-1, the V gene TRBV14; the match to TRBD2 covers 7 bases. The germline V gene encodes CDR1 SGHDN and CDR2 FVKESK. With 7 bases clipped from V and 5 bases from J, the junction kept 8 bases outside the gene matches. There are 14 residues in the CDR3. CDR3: CASNRLADDNEQFL. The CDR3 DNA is TGTGCCAGCAATCGACTAGCTGACGACAATGAGCAGTTCCTC.